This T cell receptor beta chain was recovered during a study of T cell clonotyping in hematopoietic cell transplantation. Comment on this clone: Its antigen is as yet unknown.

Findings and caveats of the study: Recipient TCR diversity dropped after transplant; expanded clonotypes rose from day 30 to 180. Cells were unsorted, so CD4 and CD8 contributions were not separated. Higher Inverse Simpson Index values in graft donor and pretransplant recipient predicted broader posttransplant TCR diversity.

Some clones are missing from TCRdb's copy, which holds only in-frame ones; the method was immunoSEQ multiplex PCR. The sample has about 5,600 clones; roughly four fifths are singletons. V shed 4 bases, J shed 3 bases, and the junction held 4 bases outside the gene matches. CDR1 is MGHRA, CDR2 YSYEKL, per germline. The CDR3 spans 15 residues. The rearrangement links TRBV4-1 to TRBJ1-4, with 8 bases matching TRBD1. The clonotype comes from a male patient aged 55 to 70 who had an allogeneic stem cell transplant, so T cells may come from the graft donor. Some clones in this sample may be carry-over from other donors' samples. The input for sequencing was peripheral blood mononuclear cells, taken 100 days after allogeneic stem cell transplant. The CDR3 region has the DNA TGCGCCAGCAGCCCGGACAGGGAACCTAATGAAAAACTGTTTTTT. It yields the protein CASSPDREPNEKLFF.